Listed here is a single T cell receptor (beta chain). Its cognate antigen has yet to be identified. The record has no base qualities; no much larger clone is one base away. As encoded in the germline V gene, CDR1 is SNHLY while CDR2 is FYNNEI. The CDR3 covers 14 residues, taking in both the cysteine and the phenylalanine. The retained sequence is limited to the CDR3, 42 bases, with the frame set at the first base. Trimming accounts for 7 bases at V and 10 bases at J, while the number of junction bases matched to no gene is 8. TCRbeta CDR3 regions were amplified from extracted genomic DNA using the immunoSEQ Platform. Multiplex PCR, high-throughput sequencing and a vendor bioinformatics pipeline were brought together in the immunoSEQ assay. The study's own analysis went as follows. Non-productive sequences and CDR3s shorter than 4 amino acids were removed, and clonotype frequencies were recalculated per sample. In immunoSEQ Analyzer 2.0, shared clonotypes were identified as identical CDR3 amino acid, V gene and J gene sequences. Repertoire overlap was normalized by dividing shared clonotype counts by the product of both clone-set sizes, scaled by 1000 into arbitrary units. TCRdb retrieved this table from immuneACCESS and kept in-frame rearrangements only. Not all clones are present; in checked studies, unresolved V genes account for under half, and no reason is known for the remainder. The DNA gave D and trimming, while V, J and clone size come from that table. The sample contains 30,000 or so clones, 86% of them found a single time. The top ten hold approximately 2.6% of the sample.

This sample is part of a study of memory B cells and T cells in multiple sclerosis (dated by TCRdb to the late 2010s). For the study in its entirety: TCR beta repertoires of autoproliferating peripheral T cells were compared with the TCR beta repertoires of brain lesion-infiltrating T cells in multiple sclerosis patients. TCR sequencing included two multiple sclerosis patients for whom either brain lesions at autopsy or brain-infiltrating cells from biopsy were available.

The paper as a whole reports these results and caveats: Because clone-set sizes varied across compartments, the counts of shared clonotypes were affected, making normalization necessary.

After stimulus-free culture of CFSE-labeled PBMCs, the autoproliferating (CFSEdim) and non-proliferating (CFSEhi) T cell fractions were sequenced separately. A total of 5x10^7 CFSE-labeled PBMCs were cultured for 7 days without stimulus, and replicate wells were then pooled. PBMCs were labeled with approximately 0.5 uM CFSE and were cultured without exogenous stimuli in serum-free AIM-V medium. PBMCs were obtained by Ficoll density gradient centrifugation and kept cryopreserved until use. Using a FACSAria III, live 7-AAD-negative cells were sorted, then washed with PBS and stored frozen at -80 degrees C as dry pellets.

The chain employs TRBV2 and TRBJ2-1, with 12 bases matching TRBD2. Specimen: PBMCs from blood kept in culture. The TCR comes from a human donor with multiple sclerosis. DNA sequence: TGTGCCAGCATAGGGGCTAGCGGGGGGGCCGAGCAGTTCTTC. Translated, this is CASIGASGGAEQFF. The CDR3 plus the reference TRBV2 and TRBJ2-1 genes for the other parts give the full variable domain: EPEVTQTPSHQVTQMGQEVILRCVPISNHLYFYWYRQILGQKVEFLVSFYNNEISEKSEIFDDQFSVERPDGSNFTLKIRSTKLEDSAMYFCASIGASGGAEQFFGPGTRLTVL.